Each of the 5 T cell receptor beta chains below was sequenced from the same sample in a study of regulatory T cells in long-lasting Graves disease. Arm-PCR with iRepertoire HTBI primers amplified the CDR3 regions for these TCR beta libraries. From the multiplex PCR reads, TCRdb called clonotypes with MiXCR, one entry per CDR3 protein. The sample has under 450,000 distinct CDR3 sequences; around 16% are singletons. Time point indicated: newly diagnosed GD, antithyroid drugs for less than 3 months. From RNA extracted from PBMCs, the TCR library was made. In addition, the sample was reused for a study of T cells in Graves' hyperthyroidism and ophthalmopathy.

The specimen comprised peripheral blood mononuclear cells (PBMCs), sampled at new diagnosis, from a patient treated with antithyroid drugs. These receptor sequences come from a woman between 18 and 29 years old with Graves disease.

The chain couples TRBV10-2 to TRBJ1-3, with 8 bases identical to TRBD1. Losses at the gene ends were 0 bases for V and 3 bases for J; bases not matched to a gene: 4. This CDR3 is 16 amino acids long. In germline, CDR1 is WSHSY, CDR2 SAAADI. The CDR3 loop reads CASSESWTGLGNTIYF. CDR3 nucleotides: TGCGCCAGCAGTGAGTCCTGGACAGGGCTTGGAAACACCATATATTTT.

This clonotype was recorded at least ten times. Sequence at one end of the junction differs from germline and may be a read error. V is TRBV5-1 and J is TRBJ2-5; the D is unclear. Germline V gives CDR1 SGHRS, CDR2 YFSETQ. CDR3 length equals 13 residues. This CDR3 reads CANSLEGAETQYF. The CDR3 nucleotides are TGCGCCAACAGCTTGGAAGGAGCAGAGACCCAGTACTTC.

In this sample, this clonotype turned up many times. This chain joins TRBV28 and TRBJ2-2, with no clear D. Per the germline V gene, CDR1 is MDHEN and CDR2 is SYDVKM. The V gene lost 6 bases and the J gene lost 8 bases, with 7 bases spanning the gap. This CDR3 has 11 residues. The DNA of the CDR3 is TGTGCCAGCAGCCCCCAAGGGGAGCTGTTTTTT. Amino acids: CASSPQGELFF.

This clonotype was found many times. V is TRBV12-3 or TRBV12-4 and J is TRBJ2-2; D is ambiguous. The V end lost 3 bases, the J end lost 5 bases, and 7 bases lay between the germline ends. The CDR3 is 13 amino acids. The CDR3 DNA sequence: TGTGCCAGCAGTTTGGGAAAGACCGGGGAGCTGTTTTTT. Its translation is CASSLGKTGELFF.

This clonotype was seen repeatedly, ten times or more. CDR3 sequence: CSAQTGGGADQPQHF. The CDR3 nucleotides are TGCAGTGCCCAGACCGGGGGGGGAGCCGATCAGCCCCAGCATTTT. This chain links TRBV20-1 with TRBJ1-5, with D possibly matching TRBD1 (5 bases). This CDR3 spans 15 amino acids. CDR1 is DFQATT and CDR2 is SNEGSKA in the germline V gene (reference sequence). Trimming cost V 6 bases and J 5 bases, with 20 bases left between them.